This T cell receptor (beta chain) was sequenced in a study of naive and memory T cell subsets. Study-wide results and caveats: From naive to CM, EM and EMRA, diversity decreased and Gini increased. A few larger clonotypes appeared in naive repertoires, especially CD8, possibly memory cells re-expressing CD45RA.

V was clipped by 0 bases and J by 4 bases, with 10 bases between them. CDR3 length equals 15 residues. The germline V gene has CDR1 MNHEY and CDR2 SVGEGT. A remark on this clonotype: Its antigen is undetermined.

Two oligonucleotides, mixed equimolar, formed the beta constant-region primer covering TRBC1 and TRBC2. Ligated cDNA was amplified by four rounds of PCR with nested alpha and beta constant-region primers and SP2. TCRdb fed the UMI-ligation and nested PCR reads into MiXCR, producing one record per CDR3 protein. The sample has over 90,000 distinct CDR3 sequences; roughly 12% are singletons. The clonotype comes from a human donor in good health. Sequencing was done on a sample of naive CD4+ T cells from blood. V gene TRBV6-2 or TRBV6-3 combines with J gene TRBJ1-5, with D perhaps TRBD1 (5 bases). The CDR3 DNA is TGTGCCAGCAGTTACTCGAATTCAGGGAATCAGCCCCAGCATTTT. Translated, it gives CASSYSNSGNQPQHF.